This is a list of T cell receptor beta chains from one sample in a study of blood T cell repertoires in COVID-19. The repertoire was sequenced with immunoSEQ multiplex PCR; TCRdb's copy has only in-frame clones and lacks some. The sample lists around 120,000 clones, 85% to 90% occurring once. The sequenced sample consisted of peripheral blood. The receptor source for this set is a woman aged 55-70 years with COVID-19, enrolled during active disease. CDR3s include the opening cysteine and the closing phenylalanine or tryptophan. The order of the fields is V gene, D gene, clone size, J gene, CDR3 DNA, CDR3 protein. D genes are given only for firm matches. Rows may omit the clone size; those that give it use once, few, many or a size class.

TRBV7-9	TRBD2	NA	TRBJ2-3	TGTGCCAGCAGCCGTAGCGGGGGGGCTATAGATACGCAGTATTTT	CASSRSGGAIDTQYF
TRBV7-2	TRBD2	NA	TRBJ2-7	TGTGCCAGCAGCTTAGCCGCGGGGGGATCTACCTACGAGCAGTACTTC	CASSLAAGGSTYEQYF
TRBV6-6	TRBD1	NA	TRBJ1-2	TGTGCCAGCAGTTACGACAGGGAGGTTGATGGCTACACCTTC	CASSYDREVDGYTF
TRBV23-1	TRBD1	once	TRBJ2-7	TGCGCCAGCACGACAGGGCCCTACGAGCAGTACTTC	CASTTGPYEQYF
TRBV5-1	TRBD1	NA	TRBJ2-7	TGCGCCAGCAGCGTCCAACAGGGGGTCACCTACGAGCAGTACTTC	CASSVQQGVTYEQYF
TRBV18	TRBD2	NA	TRBJ2-1	TGTGCCAGCTCACTCAGGGAGGGATACAATGAGCAGTTCTTC	CASSLREGYNEQFF
TRBV6-4	TRBD2	NA	TRBJ2-3	TGTGCCAGCAGTACCGGGACTAGCTTGTCAGATACGCAGTATTTT	CASSTGTSLSDTQYF
TRBV7-9	NA	once	TRBJ1-1	TGTGCCAGCAGCGCGGAGGGGATTGCGGGTGAAGCTTTCTTT	CASSAEGIAGEAFF
TRBV18	NA	NA	TRBJ1-2	TGTGCCAGCTCACCATCAGGGTATTATGGCTACACCTTC	CASSPSGYYGYTF
TRBV4-3	NA	few	TRBJ1-1	TGCGCCAGCAGCCCGGGGGGAAGGAACACTGAAGCTTTCTTT	CASSPGGRNTEAFF
TRBV9	NA	NA	TRBJ1-1	TGTGCCAGCAGCGTAGCCGTTCTCACTGAAGCTTTCTTT	CASSVAVLTEAFF
TRBV7-9	TRBD1	NA	TRBJ2-6	TGTGCCAGCAGGCCTCTGACAGGGGGATCCTCTGGGGCCAACGTCCTGACTTTC	CASRPLTGGSSGANVLTF
TRBV2	TRBD1	NA	TRBJ1-2	TGTGCCAGCAGTGAATTAGTCCCCCCGGGACAGGGAATCTATGGCTACACCTTC	CASSELVPPGQGIYGYTF
TRBV6-5	TRBD1	NA	TRBJ2-1	TGTGCCAGCAGCCAGACAGGGGGAGGTGAGCAGTTCTTC	CASSQTGGGEQFF
TRBV5-1	NA	NA	TRBJ1-1	TGCGCCAGCAGCCTGGGGTCCCTGGGGGGCACTGAAGCTTTCTTT	CASSLGSLGGTEAFF
TRBV5-8	TRBD1	NA	TRBJ1-2	TGTGCCATAAGGGACAGGGGGGTCGAGGGCTACACCTTC	CAIRDRGVEGYTF
TRBV6-2/TRBV6-3	NA	NA	TRBJ1-2	TGTGCCAGCAGCCCGGACAGCCCTAGCTACACCTTC	CASSPDSPSYTF
TRBV6-1	TRBD1	once	TRBJ1-3	TGTGCCAGCAGTGACGACAGGGTGATAGTATCTGGAAACACCATATATTTT	CASSDDRVIVSGNTIYF
TRBV20-1	NA	NA	TRBJ2-7	TGCAGTGCTAGTGGGGAGACAGGCTACGAGCAGTACTTC	CSASGETGYEQYF
TRBV18	NA	NA	TRBJ2-2	TGTGCCAGCTCACCAGGCCGGAACACCGGGGAGCTGTTTTTT	CASSPGRNTGELFF